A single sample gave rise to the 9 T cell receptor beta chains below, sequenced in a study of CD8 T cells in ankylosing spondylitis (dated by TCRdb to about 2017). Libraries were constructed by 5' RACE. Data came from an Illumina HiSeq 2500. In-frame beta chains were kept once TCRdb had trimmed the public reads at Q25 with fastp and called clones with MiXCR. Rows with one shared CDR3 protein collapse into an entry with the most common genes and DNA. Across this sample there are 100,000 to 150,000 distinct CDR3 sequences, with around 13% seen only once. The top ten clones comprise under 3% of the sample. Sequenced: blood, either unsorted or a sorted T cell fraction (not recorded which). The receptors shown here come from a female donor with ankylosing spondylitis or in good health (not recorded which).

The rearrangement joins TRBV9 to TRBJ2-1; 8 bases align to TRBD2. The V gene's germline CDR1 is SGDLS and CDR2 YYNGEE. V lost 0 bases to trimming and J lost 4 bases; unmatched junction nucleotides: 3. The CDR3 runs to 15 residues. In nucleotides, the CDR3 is TGTGCCAGCAGCGTAGAATCTAGCGGGTACAATGAGCAGTTCTTC. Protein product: CASSVESSGYNEQFF.

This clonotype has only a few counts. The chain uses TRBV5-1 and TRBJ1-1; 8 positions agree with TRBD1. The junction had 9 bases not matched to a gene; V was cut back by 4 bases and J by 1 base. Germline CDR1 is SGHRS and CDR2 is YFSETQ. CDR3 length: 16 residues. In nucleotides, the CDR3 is TGCGCCAGCAGCATGATGCGGCAGGGGGCGAACACTGAAGCTTTCTTT. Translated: CASSMMRQGANTEAFF.

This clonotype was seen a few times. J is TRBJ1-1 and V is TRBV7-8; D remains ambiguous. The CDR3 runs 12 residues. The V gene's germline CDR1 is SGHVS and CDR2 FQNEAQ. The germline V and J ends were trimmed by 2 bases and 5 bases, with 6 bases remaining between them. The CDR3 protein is CASSLLETEAFF. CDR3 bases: TGTGCCAGCAGCTTATTGGAAACTGAAGCTTTCTTT.

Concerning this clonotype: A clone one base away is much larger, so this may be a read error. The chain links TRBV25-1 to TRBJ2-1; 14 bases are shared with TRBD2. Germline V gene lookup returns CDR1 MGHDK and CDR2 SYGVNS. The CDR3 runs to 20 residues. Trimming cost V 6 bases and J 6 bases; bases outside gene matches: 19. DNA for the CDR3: TGTGCCAGCAGATCAGGGGGCGGGACTAGCGGGAGTCTGCGAGGCAATGAGCAGTTCTTC. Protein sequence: CASRSGGGTSGSLRGNEQFF.

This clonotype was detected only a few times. The CDR3 coding sequence is TGTGCCAGCAGGGACTTCCCGACAGATACGCAGTATTTT. Protein sequence: CASRDFPTDTQYF. The chain combines TRBV2 with TRBJ2-3, with D maybe TRBD2 (5 bases). V lost 6 bases to trimming and J lost 3 bases, with 10 bases between them. CDR1 and CDR2 from the germline V gene are SNHLY and FYNNEI. The CDR3 runs 13 residues. The variable domain in full, completed from reference TRBV2 and TRBJ2-3, reads EPEVTQTPSHQVTQMGQEVILRCVPISNHLYFYWYRQILGQKVEFLVSFYNNEISEKSEIFDDQFSVERPDGSNFTLKIRSTKLEDSAMYFCASRDFPTDTQYFGPGTRLTVL.

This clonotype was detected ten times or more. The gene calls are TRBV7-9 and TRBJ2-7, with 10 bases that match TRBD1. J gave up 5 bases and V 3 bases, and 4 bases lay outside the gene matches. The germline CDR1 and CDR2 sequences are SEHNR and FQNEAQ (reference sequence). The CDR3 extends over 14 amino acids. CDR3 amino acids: CASSFDRGLDEQYF. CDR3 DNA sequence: TGTGCCAGCAGCTTCGACAGGGGGCTCGACGAGCAGTACTTC.

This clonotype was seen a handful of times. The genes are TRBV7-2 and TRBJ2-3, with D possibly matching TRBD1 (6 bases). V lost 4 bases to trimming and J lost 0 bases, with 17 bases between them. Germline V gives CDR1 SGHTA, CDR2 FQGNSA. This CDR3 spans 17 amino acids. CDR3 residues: CASSSPLQGRSTDTQYF. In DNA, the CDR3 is TGTGCCAGCAGCTCCCCCTTACAGGGCAGGAGCACAGATACGCAGTATTTT.

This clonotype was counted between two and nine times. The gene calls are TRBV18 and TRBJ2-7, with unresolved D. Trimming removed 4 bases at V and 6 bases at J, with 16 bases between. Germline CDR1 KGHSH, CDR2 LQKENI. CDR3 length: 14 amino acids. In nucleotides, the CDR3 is TGTGCCAGCTCACTTAATTTCGTCCTCAGCGAGCAGTACTTC. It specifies CASSLNFVLSEQYF.

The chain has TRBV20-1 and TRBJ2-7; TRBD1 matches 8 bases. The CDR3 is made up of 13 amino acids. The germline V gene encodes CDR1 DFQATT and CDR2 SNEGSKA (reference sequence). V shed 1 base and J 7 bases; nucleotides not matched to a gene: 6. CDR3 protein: CSARVQGASEQYF. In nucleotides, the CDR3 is TGCAGTGCTAGAGTCCAGGGGGCGAGTGAGCAGTACTTC.